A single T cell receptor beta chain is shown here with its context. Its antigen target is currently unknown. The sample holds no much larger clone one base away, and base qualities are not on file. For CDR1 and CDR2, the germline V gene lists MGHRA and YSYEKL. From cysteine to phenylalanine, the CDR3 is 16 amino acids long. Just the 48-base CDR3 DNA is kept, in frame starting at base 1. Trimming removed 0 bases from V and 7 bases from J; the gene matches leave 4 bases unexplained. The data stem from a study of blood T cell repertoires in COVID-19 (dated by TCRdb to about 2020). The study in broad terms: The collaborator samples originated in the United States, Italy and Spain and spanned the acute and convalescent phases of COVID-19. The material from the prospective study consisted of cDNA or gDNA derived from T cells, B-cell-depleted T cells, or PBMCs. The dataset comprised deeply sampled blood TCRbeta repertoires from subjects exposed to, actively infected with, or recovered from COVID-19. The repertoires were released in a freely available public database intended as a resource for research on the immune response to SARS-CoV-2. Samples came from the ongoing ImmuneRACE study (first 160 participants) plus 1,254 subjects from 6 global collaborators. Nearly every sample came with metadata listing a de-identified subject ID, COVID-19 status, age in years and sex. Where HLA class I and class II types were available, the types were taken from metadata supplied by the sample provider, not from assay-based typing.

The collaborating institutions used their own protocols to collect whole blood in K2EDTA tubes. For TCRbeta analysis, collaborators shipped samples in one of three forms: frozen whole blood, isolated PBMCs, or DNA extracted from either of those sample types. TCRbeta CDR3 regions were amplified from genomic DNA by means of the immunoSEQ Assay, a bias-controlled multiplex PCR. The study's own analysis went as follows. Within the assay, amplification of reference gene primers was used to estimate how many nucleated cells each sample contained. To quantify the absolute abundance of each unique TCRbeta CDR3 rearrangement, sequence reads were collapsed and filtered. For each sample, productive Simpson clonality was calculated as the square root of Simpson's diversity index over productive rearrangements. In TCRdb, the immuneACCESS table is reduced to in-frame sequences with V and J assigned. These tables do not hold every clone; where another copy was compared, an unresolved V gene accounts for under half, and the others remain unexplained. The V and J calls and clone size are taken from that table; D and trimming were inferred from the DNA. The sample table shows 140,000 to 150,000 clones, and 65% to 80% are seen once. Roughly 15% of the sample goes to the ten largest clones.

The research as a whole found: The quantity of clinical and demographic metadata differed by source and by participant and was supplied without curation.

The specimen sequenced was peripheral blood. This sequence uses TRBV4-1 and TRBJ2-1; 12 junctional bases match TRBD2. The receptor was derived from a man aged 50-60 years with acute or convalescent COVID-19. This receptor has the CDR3 CASSQESSGGANEQFF. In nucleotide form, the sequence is TGCGCCAGCAGCCAAGAGTCTAGCGGGGGGGCGAATGAGCAGTTCTTC.